This entry concerns a single T cell receptor (beta chain). The data were obtained in a study of blood T cell repertoires in COVID-19. Study as a whole: Nucleic acid was either cDNA or gDNA, and it came from T cells, B-cell-depleted T cells, or PBMCs.

The CDR3 sequence is 15 residues long. Germline V CDR1 and CDR2: SGDLS, YYNGEE. Trimming removed 0 bases from V and 0 bases from J, with 7 bases in between. One Seattle source followed patients from active infection through their disease course. Authors' processing steps: Amplification from reference gene primers served as the basis for estimated nucleated cell counts. TCRdb's copy holds only in-frame clones and misses some; the assay was immunoSEQ multiplex PCR. That table supplies the V and J calls and clone size; D and trimming were determined from the DNA. Altogether 440,000 or so clones are present, about 88% being singletons, with the ten largest covering about 1.4%.

The V gene is TRBV9, the J gene TRBJ1-3, with D unresolved. This sequence was found in a middle-aged woman with COVID-19, enrolled during active disease. Sequences were obtained from peripheral blood. The CDR3, as DNA: TGTGCCAGCAGCGTAGCTTTGGCCTCTGGAAACACCATATATTTT. Residues: CASSVALASGNTIYF.